This TCR beta chain was identified in a study of blood T cell repertoires in COVID-19. Study summary: COVID-19 samples collected from the United States, Italy and Spain covered acute and convalescent phases. Sample material is recorded as cDNA or gDNA derived from T cells, B-cell-depleted T cells, or PBMCs.

The ends were cut back, 0 bases at V and 5 bases at J, with 13 bases in the middle. Germline V lookup: CDR1 MNHEY, CDR2 SMNVEV (reference sequence). This CDR3 has 15 residues. One Seattle source followed patients from active infection through their disease course. This clone was seen only a few times. Per the original data handling: Amplification of reference gene primers provided the estimated nucleated cell counts. TCRdb's table, derived via immunoSEQ multiplex PCR, lists solely in-frame clones and lacks some. V and J calls and clone size are copied from that table; D and trimming were computed from the DNA. The sample includes almost 400,000 clones, 70% to 90% of them seen just once.

The V gene is TRBV27, the J gene TRBJ1-1, with a possible D match to TRBD1 (5 bases). This TCR came from a woman aged 55 to 70 with COVID-19, enrolled during active disease. Sequencing was carried out using peripheral blood. The CDR3 loop is CASSLSRVWGTEAFF. DNA of the CDR3: TGTGCCAGCAGTTTATCCAGGGTCTGGGGAACTGAAGCTTTCTTT.